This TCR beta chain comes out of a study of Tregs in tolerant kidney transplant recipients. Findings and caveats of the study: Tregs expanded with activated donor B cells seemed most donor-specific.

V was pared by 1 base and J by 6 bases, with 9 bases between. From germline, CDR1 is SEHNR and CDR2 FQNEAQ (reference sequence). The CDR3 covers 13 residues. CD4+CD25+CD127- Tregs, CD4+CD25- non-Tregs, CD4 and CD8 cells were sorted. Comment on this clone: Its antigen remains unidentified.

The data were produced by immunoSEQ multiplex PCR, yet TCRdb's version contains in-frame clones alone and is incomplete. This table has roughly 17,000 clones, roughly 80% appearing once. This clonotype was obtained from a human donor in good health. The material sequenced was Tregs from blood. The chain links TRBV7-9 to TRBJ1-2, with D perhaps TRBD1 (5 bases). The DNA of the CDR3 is TGTGCCAGCAGCTTAGTTGGGGGACATGGCTACACCTTC. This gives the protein CASSLVGGHGYTF.